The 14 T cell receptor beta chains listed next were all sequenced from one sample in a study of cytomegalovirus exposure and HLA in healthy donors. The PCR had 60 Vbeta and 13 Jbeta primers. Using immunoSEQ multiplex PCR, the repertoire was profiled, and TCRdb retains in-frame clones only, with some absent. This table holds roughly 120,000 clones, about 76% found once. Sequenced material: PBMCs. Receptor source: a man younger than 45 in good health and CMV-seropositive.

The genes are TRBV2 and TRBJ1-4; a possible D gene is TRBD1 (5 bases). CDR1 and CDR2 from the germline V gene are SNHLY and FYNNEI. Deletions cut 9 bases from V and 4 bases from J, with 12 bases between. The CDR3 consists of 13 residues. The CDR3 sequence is CASRGDGNEKLFF. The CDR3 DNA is TGTGCCAGTCGGGGGGACGGTAATGAAAAACTGTTTTTT.

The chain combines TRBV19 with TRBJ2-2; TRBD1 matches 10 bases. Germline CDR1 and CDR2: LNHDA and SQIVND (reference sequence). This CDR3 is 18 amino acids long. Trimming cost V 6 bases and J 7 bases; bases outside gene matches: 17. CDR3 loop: CASSQSPGDRGGNGELFF. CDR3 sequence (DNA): TGTGCCAGTAGCCAAAGCCCCGGGGACAGGGGCGGTAACGGGGAGCTGTTTTTT.

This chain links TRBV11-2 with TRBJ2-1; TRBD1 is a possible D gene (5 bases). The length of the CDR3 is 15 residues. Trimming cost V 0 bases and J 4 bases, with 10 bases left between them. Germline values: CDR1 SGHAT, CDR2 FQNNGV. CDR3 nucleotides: TGTGCCAGCAGCTTAGATCAGGCAGGGTACAATGAGCAGTTCTTC. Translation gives CASSLDQAGYNEQFF.

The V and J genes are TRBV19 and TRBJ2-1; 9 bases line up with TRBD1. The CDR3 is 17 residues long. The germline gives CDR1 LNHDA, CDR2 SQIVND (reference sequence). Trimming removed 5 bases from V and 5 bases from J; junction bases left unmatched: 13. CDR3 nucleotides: TGTGCCAGTAGTGCCGCGGACAGGGGAATTATACACAATGAGCAGTTCTTC. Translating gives CASSAADRGIIHNEQFF.

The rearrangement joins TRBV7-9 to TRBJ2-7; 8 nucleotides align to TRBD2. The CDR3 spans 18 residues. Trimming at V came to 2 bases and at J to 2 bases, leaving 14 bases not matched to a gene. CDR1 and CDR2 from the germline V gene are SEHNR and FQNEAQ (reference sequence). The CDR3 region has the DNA TGTGCCAGCAGCTTAACCCGGGAGGGGGGGGCTAGGGCCTACGAGCAGTACTTC. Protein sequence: CASSLTREGGARAYEQYF.

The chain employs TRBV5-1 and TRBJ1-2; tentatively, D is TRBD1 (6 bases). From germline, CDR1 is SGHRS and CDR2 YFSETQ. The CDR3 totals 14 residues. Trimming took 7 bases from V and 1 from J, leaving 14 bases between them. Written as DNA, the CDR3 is TGCGCCAGCGATACGACAGGCCGTAACTATGGCTACACCTTC. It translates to CASDTTGRNYGYTF.

CDR3: CASSYLASGEQETQYF. CDR3 nucleotides: TGTGCCAGCAGTTACTTGGCTAGCGGGGAGCAAGAGACCCAGTACTTC. The chain employs TRBV6-5 and TRBJ2-5, with 9 bases that match TRBD2. Trimming cost V 1 base and J 2 bases; bases outside gene matches: 5. Looked up from germline, CDR1 is MNHEY and CDR2 is SVGAGI. This CDR3 has 16 residues.

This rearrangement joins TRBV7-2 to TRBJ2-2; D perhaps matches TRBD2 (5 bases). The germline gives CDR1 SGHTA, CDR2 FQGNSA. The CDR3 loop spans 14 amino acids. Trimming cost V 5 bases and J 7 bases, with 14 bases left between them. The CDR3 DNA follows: TGTGCCAGCAGCCCCCGGGGTGATGGCGGGGAGCTGTTTTTT. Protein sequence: CASSPRGDGGELFF.

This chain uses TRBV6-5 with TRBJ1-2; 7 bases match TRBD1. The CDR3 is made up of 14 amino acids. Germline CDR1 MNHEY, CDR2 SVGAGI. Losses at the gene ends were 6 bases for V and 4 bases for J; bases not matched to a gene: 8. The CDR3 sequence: CASRRQGRSYGYTF. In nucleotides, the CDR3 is TGTGCCAGCAGAAGACAGGGTAGGAGCTATGGCTACACCTTC.

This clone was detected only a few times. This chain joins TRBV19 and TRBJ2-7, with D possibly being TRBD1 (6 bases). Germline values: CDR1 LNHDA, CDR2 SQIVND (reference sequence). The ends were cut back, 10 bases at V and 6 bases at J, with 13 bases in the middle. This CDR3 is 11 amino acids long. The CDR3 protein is CATGQGFEQYF. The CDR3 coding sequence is TGTGCCACCGGGCAGGGGTTCGAGCAGTACTTC. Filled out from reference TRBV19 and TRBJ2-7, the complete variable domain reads DGGITQSPKYLFRKEGQNVTLSCEQNLNHDAMYWYRQDPGQGLRLIYYSQIVNDFQKGDIAEGYSVSREKKESFPLTVTSAQKNPTAFYLCATGQGFEQYFGPGTRLTVT.

The CDR3 region is CASSPGPLGGRGHEQYF. The CDR3 nucleotides are TGCGCCAGCAGCCCCGGCCCGCTCGGCGGAAGGGGGCACGAGCAGTACTTC. The chain has TRBV4-1 and TRBJ2-5, with TRBD1 identical over 7 bases. The DNA end is a closer match to TRBJ2-7, so the J assignment may be wrong. The CDR3 loop spans 17 amino acids. The germline CDR1 and CDR2 sequences are MGHRA and YSYEKL.

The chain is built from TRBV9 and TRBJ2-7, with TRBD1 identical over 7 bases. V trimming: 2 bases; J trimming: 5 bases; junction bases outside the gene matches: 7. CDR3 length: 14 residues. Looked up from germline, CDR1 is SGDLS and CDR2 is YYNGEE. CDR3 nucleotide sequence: TGTGCCAGCAGCGTCCGACAGGGATCGAACGAGCAGTACTTC. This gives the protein CASSVRQGSNEQYF.

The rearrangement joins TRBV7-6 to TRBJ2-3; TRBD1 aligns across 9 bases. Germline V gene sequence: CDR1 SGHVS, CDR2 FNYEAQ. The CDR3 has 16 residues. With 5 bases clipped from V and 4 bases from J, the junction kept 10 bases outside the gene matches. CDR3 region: CASSPSPGQGPDTQYF. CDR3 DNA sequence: TGTGCCAGCAGCCCGAGCCCGGGACAGGGCCCAGATACGCAGTATTTT. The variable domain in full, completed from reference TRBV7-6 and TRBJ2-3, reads GAGVSQSPRYKVTKRGQDVALRCDPISGHVSLYWYRQALGQGPEFLTYFNYEAQQDKSGLPNDRFSAERPEGSISTLTIQRTEQRDSAMYRCASSPSPGQGPDTQYFGPGTRLTVL.

For the CDR3, the DNA is TGTGCCTGGACCCCGTTCGGGGGCTACACCTTC. It encodes CAWTPFGGYTF. V is TRBV30 and J is TRBJ1-2; D gene uncertain. This CDR3 comprises 11 residues. Germline CDR1 reads GTSNPN; CDR2 reads SVGIG (reference sequence). V lost 4 bases, J lost 8 bases, and 11 bases lay in between.